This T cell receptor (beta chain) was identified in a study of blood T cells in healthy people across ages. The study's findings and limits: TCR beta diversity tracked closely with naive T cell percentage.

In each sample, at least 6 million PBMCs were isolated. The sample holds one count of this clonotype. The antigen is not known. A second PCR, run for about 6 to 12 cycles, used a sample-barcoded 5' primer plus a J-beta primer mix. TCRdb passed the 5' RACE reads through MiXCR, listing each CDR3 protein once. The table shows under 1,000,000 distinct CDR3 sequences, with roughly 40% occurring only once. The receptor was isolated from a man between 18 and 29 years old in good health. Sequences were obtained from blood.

This CDR3 reads CASSLVRALSYNEQYF. In nucleotides, the CDR3 is TGTGCCAGCAGCTTAGTGCGAGCTTTATCCTACAATGAGCAGTACTTC. This chain connects TRBV7-2 to TRBJ2-1, with D unclear. The DNA end is a closer match to TRBJ2-7, so the J assignment may be wrong. Germline V lookup: CDR1 SGHTA, CDR2 FQGNSA. The CDR3 has 16 residues.